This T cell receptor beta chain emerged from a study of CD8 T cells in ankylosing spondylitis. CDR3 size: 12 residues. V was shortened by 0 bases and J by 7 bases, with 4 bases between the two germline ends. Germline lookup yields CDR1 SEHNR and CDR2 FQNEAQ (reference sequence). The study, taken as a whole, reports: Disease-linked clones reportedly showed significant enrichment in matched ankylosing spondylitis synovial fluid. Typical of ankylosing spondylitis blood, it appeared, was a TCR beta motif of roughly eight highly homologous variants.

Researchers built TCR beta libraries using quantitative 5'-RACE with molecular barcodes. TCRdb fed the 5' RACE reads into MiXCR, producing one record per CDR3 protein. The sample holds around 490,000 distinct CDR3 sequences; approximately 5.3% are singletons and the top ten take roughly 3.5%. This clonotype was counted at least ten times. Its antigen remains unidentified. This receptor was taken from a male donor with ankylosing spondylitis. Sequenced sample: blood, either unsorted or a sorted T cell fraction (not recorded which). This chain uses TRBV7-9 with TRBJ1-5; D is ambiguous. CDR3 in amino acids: CASSLALQPQHF. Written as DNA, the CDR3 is TGTGCCAGCAGCTTAGCGCTCCAGCCCCAGCATTTT.